A selection of T cell receptor beta chains follows, all from one sample in a study of identical twins. Using its own MiXCR run on the 5' RACE reads, TCRdb lists one record per CDR3 protein. Of roughly 480,000 distinct CDR3 sequences listed, 24% were seen once; the top ten hold roughly 2.8%. The sample was also reused in another study, on T cells expressing NK-cell markers.

The sample consisted of CD4+ T cells sorted from blood. Source of these receptors: a woman between 18 and 30 years old in good health. The CDR3 runs from the conserved cysteine through the conserved F or W. A D gene is named only where the DNA matches it firmly. The size field is filled for only some rows; it gives once, few, many or a size class.

D	V	J	length	size	DNA	CDR3
TRBD2	TRBV12-3/TRBV12-4	TRBJ2-1	18	few	TGTGCCAGCAGAAAGGGGTTGTCTAGCGGGAGTGGGGTGGATGAGCAGTTCTTC	CASRKGLSSGSGVDEQFF
.	TRBV29-1	TRBJ1-1	11	.	TGCAGCGTGGGGGGAGAGGGAACAACTTTCTTT	CSVGGEGTTFF
.	TRBV5-1	TRBJ1-1	15	.	TGCGCCAGCAGCTTGGCGTTAGCAGGGAACACTGAAGCTTTCTTT	CASSLALAGNTEAFF
.	TRBV18	TRBJ2-1	16	few	TGTGCCAGCTCGTCGAGGGGAGGGGGATCACACAATGAGCAGTTCTTC	CASSSRGGGSHNEQFF
.	TRBV7-2	TRBJ1-1	15	.	TGTGCCAGCAGCCGGAAGGGCGGGGATTTGGCTGAAGCTTTCTTT	CASSRKGGDLAEAFF
.	TRBV6-2/TRBV6-3	TRBJ2-7	15	few	TGTGCCAGCAGTACTGGCCGGGACTTCACCTACGAGCAGTACTTC	CASSTGRDFTYEQYF
.	TRBV7-9	TRBJ1-1	14	.	TGTGCCAGCAGCCTCCTAGGCAGGAGCGCTGAAGCTTTCTTT	CASSLLGRSAEAFF
.	TRBV3-1	TRBJ2-6	11	.	TGTGCCAGTGGTGGGGCCAACGTCCTGACTTTC	CASGGANVLTF
TRBD2	TRBV3-1	TRBJ2-2	18	few	TGTGCCAGCAGCCAAGCCCAACGCTTGCGGGGGGACGCCGGGGAGCTGTTTTTT	CASSQAQRLRGDAGELFF
.	TRBV20-1	TRBJ2-3	15	.	TGCAGTGCCAGGTTGGCGGAGAAAGGCACAGATACGCAGTATTTT	CSARLAEKGTDTQYF
.	TRBV29-1	TRBJ1-2	14	few	TGCAGCGTTGAAGAACAGATGGTAGTTGGCGGCTACACCTTC	CSVEEQMVVGGYTF
TRBD1	TRBV9	TRBJ1-2	15	.	TGTGCCAGCAGCCCAAGACAGGGAGAAGGAGAGGGCTACACCTTC	CASSPRQGEGEGYTF
TRBD2	TRBV20-1	TRBJ2-7	14	.	TGCAGTGCTCTTAGCGGGAGGACCTTCTACGAGCAGTACTTC	CSALSGRTFYEQYF
TRBD1	TRBV18	TRBJ1-2	17	.	TGTGCCAGCTCACCATCACTAAACAGGGGAGCAAACTATGGCTACACCTTC	CASSPSLNRGANYGYTF
TRBD2	TRBV6-2/TRBV6-3	TRBJ2-3	15	few	TGTGCCAGCAGCTTCGGACTAGACGGGGCAGATACGCAGTATTTT	CASSFGLDGADTQYF
TRBD1	TRBV6-4	TRBJ2-1	15	.	TGTGCCAGCGCCACGGGGACAGCTATATACAATGAGCAGTTCTTC	CASATGTAIYNEQFF